The next 12 T cell receptor beta chains were all read from a single sample in a study of shared clonotypes between healthy human individuals. CD45RO-negative, CCR7-selected cells formed the naive CD8 fraction, which excluded terminally differentiated effector memory CD45RA+ cells. Only in-frame clones appear in the TCRdb table, and some are missing; sequencing was by immunoSEQ multiplex PCR. The profile covers millions of clones, with just under 95% appearing a single time and roughly 1.1% taken by the ten largest. The specimen was naive CD8+ T cells sorted from blood. All receptors come from a young man in good health.

The chain uses TRBV6-1 and TRBJ2-7; 7 positions agree with TRBD1. V trimming: 3 bases; J trimming: 3 bases; junction bases outside the gene matches: 11. This CDR3 is built from 16 residues. Germline V gives CDR1 MNHNS, CDR2 SASEGT. The CDR3 nucleotides read TGTGCCAGCAGTGACGTAGGGACAGTAAAGGACTACGAGCAGTACTTC. It codes for CASSDVGTVKDYEQYF.

As for this clone: This sample also contains other DNA sequences that code for the same CDR3. The V call is TRBV7-6, the J call TRBJ1-1; D remains unclear. The V and J ends lost 3 bases and 5 bases respectively, with 10 bases between them. Germline-derived CDR1 and CDR2 are SGHVS and FNYEAQ. The CDR3 covers 13 residues. The CDR3, as DNA: TGTGCCAGCAGCTTGTCAGAGGATACTGAAGCTTTCTTT. Its translation is CASSLSEDTEAFF.

This clone was recorded only once. The chain joins TRBV10-3 to TRBJ1-6; D possibly corresponds to TRBD1 (6 bases). CDR3 length equals 18 residues. The ends were cut back, 0 bases at V and 2 bases at J, with 14 bases in the middle. CDR1 and CDR2 from the germline V gene are ENHRY and SYGVKD. The DNA of the CDR3 is TGTGCCATCAGTGAGTCGATCACTGGGGGCGCCTATAATTCACCCCTCCACTTT. Residues: CAISESITGGAYNSPLHF.

V is TRBV19 and J is TRBJ1-6; 7 nucleotides agree with TRBD1. The CDR3 loop spans 16 amino acids. Per the germline V gene, CDR1 is LNHDA and CDR2 is SQIVND (reference sequence). Unmatched junction bases numbered 13, after V lost 6 bases and J lost 8 bases. CDR3 sequence: CASSGQEFGQYSPLHF. CDR3 DNA: TGTGCCAGTAGCGGACAGGAATTTGGCCAGTATTCACCCCTCCACTTT.

V usage is TRBV7-9 and J usage is TRBJ2-7; TRBD1 aligns across 8 bases. The ends lost 6 bases at V and 5 bases at J; junction bases unmatched: 12. The CDR3 is 15 residues long. Per the germline V gene, CDR1 is SEHNR and CDR2 is FQNEAQ (reference sequence). CDR3 region: CASSSGGLFRNEQYF. The CDR3 nucleotides are TGTGCCAGCAGTTCAGGGGGCCTTTTCCGGAACGAGCAGTACTTC.

DNA for the CDR3: TGTGCCAGCAGCTTAGAGTCGCTAGTTAATGAGCAGTTCTTC. Translating it yields CASSLESLVNEQFF. The chain combines TRBV7-8 with TRBJ2-1; unclear D gene. The CDR3 loop spans 14 amino acids. CDR1 and CDR2 from the germline V gene are SGHVS and FQNEAQ. Trimming removed 1 base at V and 7 bases at J, with 11 bases between.

V gene TRBV2 combines with J gene TRBJ2-7; TRBD2 is a possible D gene (5 bases). Trimming stripped 3 bases from V and 3 bases from J, with 9 bases between. Germline CDR1 is SNHLY and CDR2 is FYNNEI. The CDR3 is 13 residues long. This CDR3 reads CASSDSLDYEQYF. The CDR3 DNA reads TGTGCCAGCAGTGATTCACTAGACTACGAGCAGTACTTC.

This rearrangement joins TRBV5-8 to TRBJ2-5; D is perhaps TRBD2 (6 bases). Between the trimmed V and J ends, which lost 0 bases and 5 bases, there was a span of 14 bases. Germline-derived CDR1 and CDR2 are SGHTS and YDEGEE. The length of the CDR3 is 15 residues. CDR3 DNA: TGTGCCAGCAGCTTGGGTACGGGGGTTGTGGAGACCCAGTACTTC. It specifies CASSLGTGVVETQYF. Filled out from reference TRBV5-8 and TRBJ2-5, the complete variable domain reads EAGVTQSPTHLIKTRGQQATLRCSPISGHTSVYWYQQALGLGLQFLLWYDEGEERNRGNFPPRFSGRQFPNYSSELNVNALELEDSALYLCASSLGTGVVETQYFGPGTRLLVL.

The V call is TRBV6-5, the J call TRBJ2-7; no reliable D call. In germline, CDR1 is MNHEY, CDR2 SVGAGI. V was clipped by 0 bases and J by 2 bases, with 14 bases between them. The CDR3 consists of 16 residues. CDR3 protein: CASSYSVASTPYEQYF. The CDR3 nucleotides read TGTGCCAGCAGTTACTCCGTGGCCAGCACCCCCTACGAGCAGTACTTC.

V gene TRBV7-9 combines with J gene TRBJ2-1; 12 bases agree with TRBD2. The germline CDR1 and CDR2 sequences are SEHNR and FQNEAQ (reference sequence). V lost 7 bases and J lost 0; bases outside the gene matches: 4. CDR3 length equals 16 residues. This chain's CDR3 is CASTPTSGSSYNEQFF. The CDR3 bases are TGTGCCAGCACCCCGACTAGCGGGAGCTCCTACAATGAGCAGTTCTTC. The full variable domain, in which reference TRBV7-9 and TRBJ2-1 provide the parts outside the CDR3, is DTGVSQNPRHKITKRGQNVTFRCDPISEHNRLYWYRQTLGQGPEFLTYFQNEAQLEKSRLLSDRFSAERPKGSFSTLEIQRTEQGDSAMYLCASTPTSGSSYNEQFFGPGTRLTVL.

The chain couples TRBV13 to TRBJ2-5, with D possibly called TRBD1 or TRBD2 (5 bases each). Germline CDR1 is PRHDT and CDR2 is FYEKMQ (reference sequence). V was pared by 3 bases and J by 3 bases, with 11 bases between. The CDR3 has 14 amino acids. Here the CDR3 reads CASSLGTMKETQYF. Here the CDR3 DNA reads TGTGCCAGCAGCTTGGGGACCATGAAAGAGACCCAGTACTTC. The full variable domain, completed using reference TRBV13 and TRBJ2-5, is AAGVIQSPRHLIKEKRETATLKCYPIPRHDTVYWYQQGPGQDPQFLISFYEKMQSDKGSIPDRFSAQQFSDYHSELNMSSLELGDSALYFCASSLGTMKETQYFGPGTRLLVL.

This clone was counted once. The chain uses TRBV10-3 and TRBJ1-1, with TRBD1 as a possible D gene (6 bases). Trimming stripped 11 bases from V and 5 bases from J, with 21 bases between. The germline V gene encodes CDR1 ENHRY and CDR2 SYGVKD. This CDR3 has 14 amino acids. DNA of the CDR3: TGTGCCGCCAACAGGGACCTCCGAGGGACTGAAGCTTTCTTT. It is translated as CAANRDLRGTEAFF.